This T cell receptor beta chain was sequenced during a study of blood T cell repertoires in COVID-19. Looking at the study overall: Sample material is recorded as cDNA or gDNA derived from T cells, B-cell-depleted T cells, or PBMCs.

Only in-frame clones appear in the TCRdb table, and some are missing; sequencing was by immunoSEQ multiplex PCR. Of about 190,000 clones detected, less than 90% appear once; the ten largest clones hold less than 20%. Trimming pared 5 bases from V and 6 bases from J, leaving 14 bases between. From germline, CDR1 is SGHTA and CDR2 FQGNSA. The CDR3 contains 14 residues. This chain uses TRBV7-2 with TRBJ2-1; perhaps TRBD1 as D (5 bases). The TCR originated in a human donor in a cohort sampled during active COVID-19. The specimen was peripheral blood. Here the CDR3 reads CASSNSQGTNEQFF. The CDR3 DNA sequence: TGTGCCAGCAGCAATTCGCAGGGAACCAATGAGCAGTTCTTC.